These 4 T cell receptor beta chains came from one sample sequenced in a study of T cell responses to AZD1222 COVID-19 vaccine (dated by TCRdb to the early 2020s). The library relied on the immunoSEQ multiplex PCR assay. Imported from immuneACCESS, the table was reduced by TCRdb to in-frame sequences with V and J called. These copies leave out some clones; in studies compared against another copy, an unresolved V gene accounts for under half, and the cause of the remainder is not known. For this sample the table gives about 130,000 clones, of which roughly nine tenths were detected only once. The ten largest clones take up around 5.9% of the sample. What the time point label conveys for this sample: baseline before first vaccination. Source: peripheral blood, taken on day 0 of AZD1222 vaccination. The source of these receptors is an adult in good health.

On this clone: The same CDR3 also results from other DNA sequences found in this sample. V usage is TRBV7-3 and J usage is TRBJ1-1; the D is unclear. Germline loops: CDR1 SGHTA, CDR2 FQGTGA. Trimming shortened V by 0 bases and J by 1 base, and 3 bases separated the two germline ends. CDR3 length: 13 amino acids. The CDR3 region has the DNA TGTGCCAGCAGCTTAACGGCGAACACTGAAGCTTTCTTT. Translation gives CASSLTANTEAFF. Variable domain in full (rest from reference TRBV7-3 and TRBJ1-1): GAGVSQTPSNKVTEKGKYVELRCDPISGHTALYWYRQSLGQGPEFLIYFQGTGAADDSGLPNDRFFAVRPEGSVSTLKIQRTERGDSAVYLCASSLTANTEAFFGQGTRLTVV.

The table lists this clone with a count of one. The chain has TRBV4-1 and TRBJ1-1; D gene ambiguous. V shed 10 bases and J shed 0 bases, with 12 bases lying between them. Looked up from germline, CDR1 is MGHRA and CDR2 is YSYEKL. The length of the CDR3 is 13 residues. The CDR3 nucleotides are TGCGCCACGACGGTGGGAGTGAACACTGAAGCTTTCTTT. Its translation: CATTVGVNTEAFF.

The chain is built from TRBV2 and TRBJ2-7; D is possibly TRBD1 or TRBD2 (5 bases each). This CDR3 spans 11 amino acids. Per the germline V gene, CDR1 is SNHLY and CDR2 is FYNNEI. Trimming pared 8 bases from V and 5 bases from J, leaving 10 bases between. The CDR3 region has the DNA TGTGCCAGCGGGGGTCAAGACGAGCAGTACTTC. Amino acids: CASGGQDEQYF.

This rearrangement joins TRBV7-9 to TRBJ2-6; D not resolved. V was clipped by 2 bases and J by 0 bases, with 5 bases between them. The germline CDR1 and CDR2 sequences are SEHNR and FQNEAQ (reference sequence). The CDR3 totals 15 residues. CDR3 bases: TGTGCCAGCAGCTTAAGCCTCTCTGGGGCCAACGTCCTGACTTTC. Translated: CASSLSLSGANVLTF.